A selection of T cell receptor beta chains follows, all from one sample in a study of shared clonotypes between healthy human individuals. Clones were read by immunoSEQ multiplex PCR, and TCRdb kept only the in-frame ones, dropping some. This sample has a few hundred thousand clones; about 70% occur once, and the top ten carry 10%. The sample was memory CD4+ T cells sorted from blood. The receptor set was obtained from a man aged 25 to 45 in good health. Both conserved end residues are part of each CDR3. Fields, in order: CDR3 DNA, CDR3 protein, V gene, D gene, clone size, J gene. The D gene is left open where the match is weak. Clone size, where shown, is once, few, many, or a class for clones that have expanded.

CDR3 DNA: TGTGCCAGCAGCAACCCTCTAGGGATCGGGGAGCTGTTTTTT; CDR3 protein: CASSNPLGIGELFF; V gene: TRBV7-6; D gene: -; clone size: once; J gene: TRBJ2-2
CDR3 DNA: TGTGCCAGCAGACCGGACAGGGGGAAGAACACCGGGGAGCTGTTTTTT; CDR3 protein: CASRPDRGKNTGELFF; V gene: TRBV6-6; D gene: TRBD1; clone size: -; J gene: TRBJ2-2
CDR3 DNA: TGCAGTGCAAAGGATCCCTACGAGCAGTACTTC; CDR3 protein: CSAKDPYEQYF; V gene: TRBV20-1; D gene: -; clone size: -; J gene: TRBJ2-7
CDR3 DNA: TGTGCCAGCAGACCGGGACTAGCGATAAACACCGGGGAGCTGTTTTTT; CDR3 protein: CASRPGLAINTGELFF; V gene: TRBV27; D gene: TRBD2; clone size: -; J gene: TRBJ2-2
CDR3 DNA: TGTGCCAGCAGCTTAGTCGGGGGAAGCAATCAGCCCCAGCATTTT; CDR3 protein: CASSLVGGSNQPQHF; V gene: TRBV7-8; D gene: -; clone size: -; J gene: TRBJ1-5
CDR3 DNA: TGTGCCACCAGCAGAGATGTGGGACGAATTCCTGGAGAGCAGTTCTTC; CDR3 protein: CATSRDVGRIPGEQFF; V gene: TRBV15; D gene: -; clone size: few; J gene: TRBJ2-1
CDR3 DNA: TGTGCCAGTAGTATACTAAGCGGGAGTAAAGGCTACGAGCAGTACTTC; CDR3 protein: CASSILSGSKGYEQYF; V gene: TRBV19; D gene: TRBD2; clone size: -; J gene: TRBJ2-7
CDR3 DNA: TGTGCCAGCAGAAACAACTACTTGGTACCGGGAGAAGCAGATACGCAGTATTTT; CDR3 protein: CASRNNYLVPGEADTQYF; V gene: TRBV13; D gene: -; clone size: -; J gene: TRBJ2-3
CDR3 DNA: TGTGCCAGCAGTCCTTTATCCAGGAACCCCTACGAGCAGTACTTC; CDR3 protein: CASSPLSRNPYEQYF; V gene: TRBV27; D gene: -; clone size: once; J gene: TRBJ2-7
CDR3 DNA: TGTGCCAGCAGCGAACTGGCCCGAATCCCAGATACGCAGTATTTT; CDR3 protein: CASSELARIPDTQYF; V gene: TRBV6-1; D gene: -; clone size: -; J gene: TRBJ2-3
CDR3 DNA: TGTGCCCTTAGGGCGGTAGGGGGCTACGAGCAGTACTTC; CDR3 protein: CALRAVGGYEQYF; V gene: TRBV7-2; D gene: -; clone size: -; J gene: TRBJ2-7
CDR3 DNA: TGTGCCAGCAGCTCCACACTCGGGACAGGCATGAACACTGAAGCTTTCTTT; CDR3 protein: CASSSTLGTGMNTEAFF; V gene: TRBV5-4; D gene: TRBD1; clone size: few; J gene: TRBJ1-1
CDR3 DNA: TGTGCCAGCTCCTCGGACTCCGTGAACGAGCAGTACTTC; CDR3 protein: CASSSDSVNEQYF; V gene: TRBV18; D gene: -; clone size: -; J gene: TRBJ2-7
CDR3 DNA: TGCGCCAGCAGCAGTCGGGGCTCCAACTATGGCTACACCTTC; CDR3 protein: CASSSRGSNYGYTF; V gene: TRBV5-1; D gene: -; clone size: -; J gene: TRBJ1-2
CDR3 DNA: TGTGCCAGCAGCTTAGGAAATGAACAGGGTTACTGGGCTAACCTCGAGAAGTTAAACTATGGCTATACCTTC; CDR3 protein: CASSLGNEQGYWANLEKLNYGYTF; V gene: TRBV13; D gene: -; clone size: -; J gene: TRBJ1-2
CDR3 DNA: TGTGCCAGTAGGAGGTCGTTTGCGGGAGCAAAAGAGACCCAGTACTTC; CDR3 protein: CASRRSFAGAKETQYF; V gene: TRBV19; D gene: TRBD2; clone size: -; J gene: TRBJ2-5
CDR3 DNA: TGTGCCAGCAGTGAAAGTTATTTCCGGACAGGGCTCAACTATGGCTACACCTTC; CDR3 protein: CASSESYFRTGLNYGYTF; V gene: TRBV2; D gene: TRBD1; clone size: once; J gene: TRBJ1-2
CDR3 DNA: TGTGCCAGCAGTGAATTTCAGGGTGGGAGAAAGCAGTACTTC; CDR3 protein: CASSEFQGGRKQYF; V gene: TRBV2; D gene: -; clone size: few; J gene: TRBJ2-7
CDR3 DNA: TGCGCCAGCAGCTTGTACGACTCTTCAACCCTCAATGAGCAGTTCTTC; CDR3 protein: CASSLYDSSTLNEQFF; V gene: TRBV5-1; D gene: -; clone size: -; J gene: TRBJ2-1
CDR3 DNA: TGTGCCAGCAGTTTACAGGGTTCGACCTACGAGCAGTACTTC; CDR3 protein: CASSLQGSTYEQYF; V gene: TRBV27; D gene: -; clone size: -; J gene: TRBJ2-7
CDR3 DNA: TGTGCCAGCTCACTACAGGGAGGTGGAAACACCATATATTTT; CDR3 protein: CASSLQGGGNTIYF; V gene: TRBV18; D gene: -; clone size: -; J gene: TRBJ1-3
CDR3 DNA: TGCAGTGCTAGCCAGCAAGATACGCAGTATTTT; CDR3 protein: CSASQQDTQYF; V gene: TRBV20-1; D gene: -; clone size: -; J gene: TRBJ2-3
CDR3 DNA: TGTGCCAGCAGCCTCCGGGACAGGGGGCCTATTTTTTTC; CDR3 protein: CASSLRDRGPIFF; V gene: TRBV27; D gene: TRBD1; clone size: once; J gene: TRBJ2-7
CDR3 DNA: TGTGCCAGCAGCTTAAGGGGACAGTACAATGAGCAGTTCTTC; CDR3 protein: CASSLRGQYNEQFF; V gene: TRBV7-3; D gene: TRBD1; clone size: -; J gene: TRBJ2-1
CDR3 DNA: TGCAGCGTTGTAGGGAGCATCTATGGCTACACCTTC; CDR3 protein: CSVVGSIYGYTF; V gene: TRBV29-1; D gene: -; clone size: few; J gene: TRBJ1-2
CDR3 DNA: TGTGCCAGCAGCTCAGGGGACCAGCCACTCGAGCAGTACTTC; CDR3 protein: CASSSGDQPLEQYF; V gene: TRBV11-3; D gene: -; clone size: once; J gene: TRBJ2-7
CDR3 DNA: TGTGCCAGCAGCTTACAGCCCTACGAGCAGTACTTC; CDR3 protein: CASSLQPYEQYF; V gene: TRBV11-2; D gene: -; clone size: -; J gene: TRBJ2-7
CDR3 DNA: TGCGCCAGCAGTGAGTCCGGGGGGGCGTATCAGCCCCAGCATTTT; CDR3 protein: CASSESGGAYQPQHF; V gene: TRBV10-2; D gene: -; clone size: -; J gene: TRBJ1-5
CDR3 DNA: TGTGCCAGCAGGAAGCCGGGACACAGGGCTTATGGCTACACCTTC; CDR3 protein: CASRKPGHRAYGYTF; V gene: TRBV28; D gene: -; clone size: -; J gene: TRBJ1-2
CDR3 DNA: TGTGCCAGCAGTGCCAGGGGGCGCCCACACAATGAGCAGTTCTTC; CDR3 protein: CASSARGRPHNEQFF; V gene: TRBV6-1; D gene: TRBD1; clone size: -; J gene: TRBJ2-1
CDR3 DNA: TGTGCCAGCAGTTCCCTCGGGACTAGCGTAATCACCGGGGAGCTGTTTTTT; CDR3 protein: CASSSLGTSVITGELFF; V gene: TRBV27; D gene: TRBD2; clone size: once; J gene: TRBJ2-2
CDR3 DNA: TGTGCCAGCAGCTTATACGAGGGGGAGCAGTACTTC; CDR3 protein: CASSLYEGEQYF; V gene: TRBV7-2; D gene: -; clone size: -; J gene: TRBJ2-7
CDR3 DNA: TGTGCCAGCAGCGCAACAGGGGGGTCTGCTAATGAAAAACTGTTTTTT; CDR3 protein: CASSATGGSANEKLFF; V gene: TRBV14; D gene: TRBD1; clone size: many; J gene: TRBJ1-4
CDR3 DNA: TGCGCCAGCAGTGAGGAGGGCACAGATACGCAGTATTTT; CDR3 protein: CASSEEGTDTQYF; V gene: TRBV10-1; D gene: -; clone size: -; J gene: TRBJ2-3
CDR3 DNA: TGTGCCAGCAGCCAAGATGGGTTAGCGGGAGTCAGAGAGCAGTTCTTC; CDR3 protein: CASSQDGLAGVREQFF; V gene: TRBV4-2; D gene: TRBD2; clone size: many; J gene: TRBJ2-1
CDR3 DNA: TGTGCCAGCAGCCCCCGGACAGGAAACTATGGCTACACCTTC; CDR3 protein: CASSPRTGNYGYTF; V gene: TRBV9; D gene: TRBD1; clone size: -; J gene: TRBJ1-2
CDR3 DNA: TGTGCCAGCAGCTTAGTGGCTAGCGGGAGTGCAGATACGCAGTATTTT; CDR3 protein: CASSLVASGSADTQYF; V gene: TRBV7-2; D gene: TRBD2; clone size: -; J gene: TRBJ2-3
CDR3 DNA: TGTGCCAGCAGCCTGACCGGGACCAGGGGGAACACTGAAGCTTTCTTT; CDR3 protein: CASSLTGTRGNTEAFF; V gene: TRBV7-3; D gene: -; clone size: -; J gene: TRBJ1-1
CDR3 DNA: TGCGCCAGCAGCCAATATGTGGGAAAATATGAGCAGTTCTTC; CDR3 protein: CASSQYVGKYEQFF; V gene: TRBV4-3; D gene: -; clone size: -; J gene: TRBJ2-1
CDR3 DNA: TGCGCCAGCAGCTGGGGTGGGACAGGGGTGAACGAGCAGTACTTC; CDR3 protein: CASSWGGTGVNEQYF; V gene: TRBV5-1; D gene: TRBD1; clone size: -; J gene: TRBJ2-7
CDR3 DNA: TGCGCCAGCAGCTTAAGGTCTGCCACGAGCGGGCAGTCCTACGAGCAGTACTTC; CDR3 protein: CASSLRSATSGQSYEQYF; V gene: TRBV5-1; D gene: -; clone size: few; J gene: TRBJ2-7
CDR3 DNA: TGTGCCAGCAGTTTTTGGGACAGGATCCACGAGCAGTACTTC; CDR3 protein: CASSFWDRIHEQYF; V gene: TRBV27; D gene: TRBD1; clone size: -; J gene: TRBJ2-7
CDR3 DNA: TGTGCCAGAAGCGACGGGACAGCTGAAAAACTGTTTTTT; CDR3 protein: CARSDGTAEKLFF; V gene: TRBV5-3; D gene: TRBD1; clone size: -; J gene: TRBJ1-4
CDR3 DNA: TGTGCCAGCAGCTTGTACAGGGGAGCAGAGACCCAGTACTTC; CDR3 protein: CASSLYRGAETQYF; V gene: TRBV5-6; D gene: TRBD1; clone size: once; J gene: TRBJ2-5
CDR3 DNA: TGTGCCAGCTCACCCTCAGGTCCCCAAGAGACCCAGTACTTC; CDR3 protein: CASSPSGPQETQYF; V gene: TRBV18; D gene: -; clone size: -; J gene: TRBJ2-5
CDR3 DNA: TGTGCCAGCAGCTTAAGTTGGGTCTACAATGAGCAGTTCTTC; CDR3 protein: CASSLSWVYNEQFF; V gene: TRBV7-9; D gene: -; clone size: -; J gene: TRBJ2-1
CDR3 DNA: TGTGCCAGCAGTTTATCGGGCGGGAGGGTTAGCACAGATACGCAGTATTTT; CDR3 protein: CASSLSGGRVSTDTQYF; V gene: TRBV27; D gene: TRBD2; clone size: -; J gene: TRBJ2-3
CDR3 DNA: TGTGCCAGCTCCGTGAAATATAAACCGGGACAGGGTTCAGCCTTGAATCAGCCCCAGCATTTT; CDR3 protein: CASSVKYKPGQGSALNQPQHF; V gene: TRBV19; D gene: TRBD1; clone size: -; J gene: TRBJ1-5
CDR3 DNA: TGTGCCAGCAGCCAAGGGACAGGGTCCTACGAGCAGTACTTC; CDR3 protein: CASSQGTGSYEQYF; V gene: TRBV6-5; D gene: TRBD1; clone size: -; J gene: TRBJ2-7
CDR3 DNA: TGTGCCAGCAGTAGAACTCCGGAGTACGAGCAGTACTTC; CDR3 protein: CASSRTPEYEQYF; V gene: TRBV7-2; D gene: -; clone size: -; J gene: TRBJ2-7
CDR3 DNA: TGTGCCAGCAGTCCAAACGGGCAGCCCCAGCATTTT; CDR3 protein: CASSPNGQPQHF; V gene: TRBV7-8; D gene: -; clone size: few; J gene: TRBJ1-5
CDR3 DNA: TGTGCCAGCAGCCGGGTCACCGGGGAGCTGTTTTTT; CDR3 protein: CASSRVTGELFF; V gene: TRBV6-5; D gene: -; clone size: -; J gene: TRBJ2-2
CDR3 DNA: TGTGCCAGCAGAATCCAGACTAGTCCGCAAGAGACCCAGTACTTC; CDR3 protein: CASRIQTSPQETQYF; V gene: TRBV2; D gene: -; clone size: few; J gene: TRBJ2-5
CDR3 DNA: TGTGCCAGCGTCTGGGACAGCTCTGTTGGCGGCTACACCTTC; CDR3 protein: CASVWDSSVGGYTF; V gene: TRBV2; D gene: TRBD1; clone size: -; J gene: TRBJ1-2
CDR3 DNA: TGTGCCAGCGAGAGGGACAGGAAAAACTATGGCTACACCTTC; CDR3 protein: CASERDRKNYGYTF; V gene: TRBV2; D gene: TRBD1; clone size: -; J gene: TRBJ1-2
CDR3 DNA: TGTGCCAGCAGGGTCGGGGGGGAAGTTCGGAATGAGCAGTTCTTC; CDR3 protein: CASRVGGEVRNEQFF; V gene: TRBV5-4; D gene: TRBD2; clone size: many; J gene: TRBJ2-1
CDR3 DNA: TGCGCCAGCAGCTTGGGTAGCGGGAGACTCAGTTCCGGTCGAGATACGCAGTATTTT; CDR3 protein: CASSLGSGRLSSGRDTQYF; V gene: TRBV5-1; D gene: TRBD2; clone size: few; J gene: TRBJ2-3